The 26 T cell receptor beta chains below come from one sample, sequenced in a study of T cell responses to AZD1222 COVID-19 vaccine. Repertoires were generated with immunoSEQ multiplex PCR, while TCRdb's copy carries only in-frame clones and drops some. The sample holds just under 150,000 clones, roughly 86% seen once. The source material was peripheral blood, sampled 28 days after the second dose of the MenACWY control vaccine. These receptors all stem from an adult who received the MenACWY meningococcal vaccine as a control.

The chain combines TRBV4-1 with TRBJ1-2; 9 bases align to TRBD1. CDR1 is MGHRA and CDR2 is YSYEKL in the germline V gene. The junction had 7 bases not matched to a gene; V was cut back by 4 bases and J by 4 bases. The CDR3 contains 15 residues. The CDR3 here is CASSPDPGQGYGYTF. The CDR3 bases are TGCGCCAGCAGCCCGGATCCGGGACAGGGCTATGGCTACACCTTC.

This chain joins TRBV3-1 (or the pseudogene TRBV3-2) and TRBJ2-2; 11 bases align to TRBD2. The CDR3 spans 16 residues. With V trimmed by 3 bases and J by 6 bases, 6 bases remained unmatched. Germline loops: CDR1 LGHDT, CDR2 YNNKEL (reference sequence). The CDR3 DNA follows: TGTGCCAGCAGCCATAGCGGGAGGGCCACGGCCGGGGAGCTGTTTTTT. Its translation is CASSHSGRATAGELFF.

This clone was seen once. This chain connects TRBV28 to TRBJ1-3; maybe TRBD1 (6 bases). V was cut by 4 bases and J by 1 base, with 17 bases left in between. The germline V gene encodes CDR1 MDHEN and CDR2 SYDVKM. The CDR3 is 17 residues long. For the CDR3, the DNA is TGTGCCAGCAGTTCCTCAGATAGGGGGACTTCTGGAAACACCATATATTTT. Translation gives CASSSSDRGTSGNTIYF.

DNA of the CDR3: TGTGCCAGCAGCGCCCTAGGGGGACACACAGATACGCAGTATTTT. It yields the protein CASSALGGHTDTQYF. The chain links TRBV9 to TRBJ2-3; tentatively, D is TRBD1 (6 bases). Germline CDR1 and CDR2: SGDLS and YYNGEE. Between the trimmed V and J ends, which lost 3 bases and 2 bases, there was a span of 13 bases. This CDR3 region has 15 residues. Based on the CDR3 plus reference TRBV9 and TRBJ2-3, the full variable domain is DSGVTQTPKHLITATGQRVTLRCSPRSGDLSVYWYQQSLDQGLQFLIQYYNGEERAKGNILERFSAQQFPDLHSELNLSSLELGDSALYFCASSALGGHTDTQYFGPGTRLTVL.

This clone was found a few times. The chain employs TRBV7-9 and TRBJ1-3; perhaps TRBD1 as D (5 bases). The V end was cut by 1 base, the J end by 2 bases, with 12 bases between. Germline V CDR1 and CDR2: SEHNR, FQNEAQ (reference sequence). This CDR3 region has 16 residues. Here the CDR3 reads CASSLVSGTAGNTIYF. The CDR3 DNA sequence: TGTGCCAGCAGCTTAGTGTCCGGGACCGCTGGAAACACCATATATTTT.

The chain carries TRBV30 and TRBJ1-1; no definite D call. V was cut by 1 base and J by 2 bases, with 8 bases left in between. This CDR3 has 13 residues. The V gene's germline CDR1 is GTSNPN and CDR2 SVGIG (reference sequence). The CDR3 region is CAWSGALNTEAFF. The CDR3, as DNA: TGTGCCTGGAGTGGGGCCCTAAACACTGAAGCTTTCTTT.

V gene TRBV14 combines with J gene TRBJ1-4; no clear D. Germline V lookup: CDR1 SGHDN, CDR2 FVKESK. The V and J ends lost 6 bases and 0 bases respectively, with 8 bases between them. The CDR3 length is 14 residues. In nucleotides, the CDR3 is TGTGCCAGCAGTCCGGGATCAACTAATGAAAAACTGTTTTTT. It translates to CASSPGSTNEKLFF.

This clone has only a few counts. The J gene is TRBJ1-6, the V gene TRBV28; D is undetermined. The V and J ends lost 2 bases and 7 bases respectively, with 6 bases between them. The CDR3 is 13 residues long. CDR1 and CDR2 (germline): MDHEN, SYDVKM. CDR3 loop: CASSLNVNSPLHF. The CDR3 nucleotides read TGTGCCAGCAGTTTAAATGTAAATTCACCCCTCCACTTT.

The V and J genes are TRBV12-5 and TRBJ2-1, with 11 bases fitting TRBD2. Germline V lookup: CDR1 LGHNT, CDR2 FRNRAP. V lost 5 bases and J lost 7; bases outside the gene matches: 4. The CDR3 extends over 14 amino acids. The CDR3 is CASGPGTSGNEQFF. CDR3 sequence (DNA): TGTGCTAGTGGTCCAGGGACTAGCGGAAATGAGCAGTTCTTC.

The CDR3 DNA reads as TGTGCCAGCAGCCCCGGACAGGGACGGCCAGAGACCCAGTACTTC. Protein: CASSPGQGRPETQYF. The rearrangement uses TRBV5-5 and TRBJ2-5; TRBD1 aligns across 8 bases. This CDR3 comprises 15 residues. CDR1 and CDR2 (germline): SGHKS, YYEKEE (reference sequence). Germline trimming cut 4 bases from V and 4 bases from J; bases unmatched to any gene: 9.

The chain couples TRBV6-5 to TRBJ1-1; D remains ambiguous. CDR1 is MNHEY and CDR2 is SVGAGI in the germline V gene. This CDR3 is 15 amino acids long. V dropped 5 bases and J dropped 0 bases, with 13 bases sitting between them. CDR3 loop: CASSRGLGMNTEAFF. CDR3 in DNA: TGTGCCAGCAGTCGCGGACTGGGGATGAACACTGAAGCTTTCTTT.

This clone was counted once. The chain links TRBV14 to TRBJ1-6, with D possibly TRBD1 on 5 matching bases. CDR3 size: 14 residues. V lost 4 bases and J lost 7, with 11 bases in between. Germline V gene lookup returns CDR1 SGHDN and CDR2 FVKESK. Written as DNA, the CDR3 is TGTGCCAGCAGCCCGCTCAGGGAAAATTCACCCCTCCACTTT. Translation gives CASSPLRENSPLHF. The full variable domain, in which reference TRBV14 and TRBJ1-6 provide the parts outside the CDR3, is EAGVTQFPSHSVIEKGQTVTLRCDPISGHDNLYWYRRVMGKEIKFLLHFVKESKQDESGMPNNRFLAERTGGTYSTLKVQPAELEDSGVYFCASSPLRENSPLHFGNGTRLTVT.

The chain recombines TRBV5-1 with TRBJ2-1; the D is unclear. Germline V gives CDR1 SGHRS, CDR2 YFSETQ. V gave up 5 bases and J gave up 2 bases, with 8 bases separating them. This CDR3 contains 13 residues. DNA of the CDR3: TGCGCCAGCAGTCCCGACACCTACAATGAGCAGTTCTTC. This sequence encodes CASSPDTYNEQFF.

V and J are TRBV6-2 or TRBV6-3 and TRBJ1-2; D uncertain. V was cut by 6 bases and J by 3 bases, with 11 bases left in between. The CDR3 is 13 amino acids. Germline-derived CDR1 and CDR2 are MNHEY and SVGEGT. The CDR3 coding sequence is TGTGCCAGCAGCCCCCACCAAGACTATGGCTACACCTTC. It is translated as CASSPHQDYGYTF.

The chain carries TRBV2 and TRBJ1-2; D not certain. CDR3 length equals 11 residues. V was trimmed by 3 bases and J by 12 bases, leaving 11 bases between them. Looked up from germline, CDR1 is SNHLY and CDR2 is FYNNEI. The CDR3, as DNA: TGTGCCAGCAGTGATGCAGTTCTGAACACCTTC. Residues: CASSDAVLNTF.

Regarding this clone: This same CDR3 is encoded by further DNA sequences in the sample. The rearrangement links TRBV28 to TRBJ2-5; the match to TRBD1 covers 9 bases. Germline values: CDR1 MDHEN, CDR2 SYDVKM. There are 13 residues in the CDR3. Trimming removed 5 bases from V and 5 bases from J; junction bases left unmatched: 3. The CDR3: CASSRTGEETQYF. In nucleotides, the CDR3 is TGTGCCAGCAGTAGGACAGGGGAGGAGACCCAGTACTTC.

The chain's CDR3 is CASSQGRSITTYEQYF. The DNA of the CDR3 is TGTGCCAGCAGCCAAGGAAGGTCCATAACGACCTACGAGCAGTACTTC. V gene TRBV3-1 (or the pseudogene TRBV3-2) combines with J gene TRBJ2-7; D unresolved. CDR3 length: 16 residues. Trimming pared 1 base from V and 2 bases from J, leaving 15 bases between. Germline loops: CDR1 LGHDT, CDR2 YNNKEL (reference sequence).

The chain employs TRBV10-3 and TRBJ2-3; perhaps TRBD1 as D (5 bases). V gave up 5 bases and J gave up 0 bases, with 9 bases separating them. Germline CDR1 ENHRY, CDR2 SYGVKD. The CDR3 is 14 amino acids. The CDR3 DNA reads TGTGCCATCAGTAGACAGAGGAGCACAGATACGCAGTATTTT. Translating gives CAISRQRSTDTQYF.

V gene TRBV18 combines with J gene TRBJ1-4, with 12 bases aligning to TRBD1. V lost 0 bases and J lost 2; bases outside the gene matches: 10. Germline values: CDR1 KGHSH, CDR2 LQKENI. This CDR3 spans 20 amino acids. This CDR3 is CASSPPGRDRGRETNEKLFF. CDR3 nucleotides: TGTGCCAGCTCACCACCGGGGCGGGACAGGGGGCGAGAGACTAATGAAAAACTGTTTTTT.

V usage is TRBV6-5 and J usage is TRBJ1-6; unclear D gene. Per germline, CDR1 MNHEY and CDR2 SVGAGI. The CDR3 has 11 residues. Trimming took 3 bases from V and 8 from J, leaving 2 bases between them. The CDR3 is CASSYYSPLHF. The DNA for the CDR3 is TGTGCCAGCAGTTATTATTCACCCCTCCACTTT.

This rearrangement joins TRBV29-1 to TRBJ1-3; no definite D call. The CDR3 covers 11 residues. Trimming shortened V by 2 bases and J by 7 bases, and 6 bases separated the two germline ends. The germline V gene has CDR1 SQVTM and CDR2 ANQGSEA. CDR3 nucleotides: TGCAGCGTTGAAAAGCGGAACACCATATATTTT. This translates into CSVEKRNTIYF.

The V gene is TRBV11-2, the J gene TRBJ1-1; D unresolved. Trimming removed 2 bases at V and 11 bases at J, with 15 bases between. Germline V gene sequence: CDR1 SGHAT, CDR2 FQNNGV. The CDR3 runs 13 residues. CDR3 region: CASSLPGIPGAFF. DNA for the CDR3: TGTGCCAGCAGCTTACCGGGGATTCCAGGCGCTTTCTTT.

The chain has TRBV30 and TRBJ1-1; TRBD1 agrees at 9 bases. Germline CDR1 GTSNPN, CDR2 SVGIG (reference sequence). The junction had 6 bases not matched to a gene; V was cut back by 1 base and J by 6 bases. CDR3 length: 14 amino acids. The CDR3 nucleotides read TGTGCCTGGAGTGCGGGACAGGGATCGGCTGAAGCTTTCTTT. Amino acid sequence: CAWSAGQGSAEAFF.

The CDR3 is CASGLVPGQHYEQYF. CDR3 in DNA: TGTGCTAGTGGTTTGGTACCCGGACAGCACTACGAGCAGTACTTC. The chain recombines TRBV12-5 with TRBJ2-7, with a possible D match to TRBD1 (6 bases). The germline gives CDR1 LGHNT, CDR2 FRNRAP. Between the trimmed V and J ends, which lost 0 bases and 3 bases, there was a span of 12 bases. The CDR3 is 15 residues long.

The V and J genes are TRBV2 and TRBJ1-2; 7 nucleotides align to TRBD1. CDR1 and CDR2 (germline): SNHLY, FYNNEI. This CDR3 spans 12 amino acids. The trim removed 10 bases at V and 8 bases at J, leaving 10 bases unmatched. For the CDR3, the DNA is TGTGCCACCACTCAGGGGGAGAGGGGCTACACCTTC. It codes for CATTQGERGYTF.

The rearrangement uses TRBV6-6 and TRBJ1-1; D may be TRBD1 (5 bases). Germline V gives CDR1 MNHNY, CDR2 SVGAGI (reference sequence). Trimming shortened V by 4 bases and J by 4 bases, and 16 bases separated the two germline ends. The CDR3 has 15 residues. DNA for the CDR3: TGTGCCAGCAGTTCCCCAGGGCACGGGAGCACTGAAGCTTTCTTT. Its protein is CASSSPGHGSTEAFF.